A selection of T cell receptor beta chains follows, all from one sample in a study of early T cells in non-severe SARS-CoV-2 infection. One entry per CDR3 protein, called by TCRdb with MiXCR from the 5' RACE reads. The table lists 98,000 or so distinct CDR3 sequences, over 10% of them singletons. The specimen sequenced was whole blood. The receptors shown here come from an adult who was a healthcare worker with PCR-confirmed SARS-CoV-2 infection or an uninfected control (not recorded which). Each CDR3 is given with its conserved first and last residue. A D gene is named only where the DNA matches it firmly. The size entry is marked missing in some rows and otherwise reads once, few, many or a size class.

cdr3_aa: CASRLTGGRAGELFF
cdr3_nt: TGTGCCAGCAGGCTGACAGGGGGCAGGGCCGGGGAGCTGTTTTTT
clone_size: NA
v_call: TRBV27
d_call: TRBD1
j_call: TRBJ2-2

cdr3_aa: CASSPTEGLGTEAFF
cdr3_nt: TGTGCCAGCTCACCGACCGAGGGGCTCGGCACTGAAGCTTTCTTT
clone_size: many
v_call: TRBV18
d_call: NA
j_call: TRBJ1-1

cdr3_aa: CSVELRGEYEQYF
cdr3_nt: TGCAGCGTCGAACTTCGAGGGGAGTACGAGCAGTACTTC
clone_size: many
v_call: TRBV29-1
d_call: NA
j_call: TRBJ2-7

cdr3_aa: CASSLGTGGIYEQYF
cdr3_nt: TGTGCCAGCAGCCTCGGGACAGGGGGTATTTACGAGCAGTACTTC
clone_size: NA
v_call: TRBV7-3
d_call: TRBD1
j_call: TRBJ2-7

cdr3_aa: CASSFELGYEQYF
cdr3_nt: TGTGCCAGCAGCTTCGAATTGGGCTACGAGCAGTACTTC
clone_size: few
v_call: TRBV7-8
d_call: NA
j_call: TRBJ2-7

cdr3_aa: CASSLSSVADTQYF
cdr3_nt: TGTGCCAGCAGCTTGAGCTCTGTAGCTGATACGCAGTATTTT
clone_size: few
v_call: TRBV5-5
d_call: NA
j_call: TRBJ2-3

cdr3_aa: CASSPQPGTMPGQYF
cdr3_nt: TGTGCCAGCAGCCCACAACCGGGGACAATGCCGGGGCAGTACTTC
clone_size: few
v_call: TRBV7-8
d_call: NA
j_call: TRBJ2-7

cdr3_aa: CASSLKAGENNEQFF
cdr3_nt: TGTGCCAGCAGTTTGAAAGCGGGGGAGAACAATGAGCAGTTCTTC
clone_size: NA
v_call: TRBV12-3/TRBV12-4
d_call: TRBD2
j_call: TRBJ2-1

cdr3_aa: CSARDPVRGTEAFF
cdr3_nt: TGCAGTGCTAGAGATCCGGTCCGGGGCACTGAAGCTTTCTTT
clone_size: NA
v_call: TRBV20-1
d_call: NA
j_call: TRBJ1-1

cdr3_aa: CSASPALQPQHF
cdr3_nt: TGCAGTGCCAGCCCTGCCCTACAGCCCCAGCATTTT
clone_size: NA
v_call: TRBV20-1
d_call: NA
j_call: TRBJ1-5

cdr3_aa: CASSPRDSATAAFF
cdr3_nt: TGTGCCAGCAGCCCCCGAGATAGTGCCACTGCAGCTTTCTTT
clone_size: NA
v_call: TRBV6-5
d_call: NA
j_call: TRBJ1-1

cdr3_aa: CAWRTGDTEAFF
cdr3_nt: TGTGCCTGGAGGACAGGGGACACTGAAGCTTTCTTT
clone_size: NA
v_call: TRBV30
d_call: TRBD1
j_call: TRBJ1-1

cdr3_aa: CASSFLTAQETQYF
cdr3_nt: TGTGCCAGCAGTTTCTTAACAGCCCAAGAGACCCAGTACTTC
clone_size: many
v_call: TRBV12-3/TRBV12-4
d_call: NA
j_call: TRBJ2-5

cdr3_aa: CASSSGRGNTEAFF
cdr3_nt: TGTGCCAGCAGTTCGGGACGGGGGAACACTGAAGCTTTCTTT
clone_size: few
v_call: TRBV28
d_call: NA
j_call: TRBJ1-1

cdr3_aa: CSAKGRGSGGASDTQYF
cdr3_nt: TGCAGTGCTAAAGGGAGAGGTAGCGGGGGGGCTTCAGATACGCAGTATTTT
clone_size: NA
v_call: TRBV20-1
d_call: TRBD2
j_call: TRBJ2-3

cdr3_aa: CASSFLGVGQETQYF
cdr3_nt: TGTGCCAGCAGTTTCTTAGGGGTAGGGCAAGAGACCCAGTACTTC
clone_size: NA
v_call: TRBV12-3/TRBV12-4
d_call: NA
j_call: TRBJ2-5

cdr3_aa: CASSPLELHNEQFF
cdr3_nt: TGTGCCAGCAGCCCCCTAGAATTGCACAATGAGCAGTTCTTC
clone_size: few
v_call: TRBV7-9
d_call: NA
j_call: TRBJ2-1

cdr3_aa: CAYLGAAGNEKLFF
cdr3_nt: TGTGCCTACCTCGGGGCCGCGGGTAATGAAAAACTGTTTTTT
clone_size: NA
v_call: TRBV30
d_call: NA
j_call: TRBJ1-4

cdr3_aa: CASSLGLAPNEQFF
cdr3_nt: TGTGCCAGCAGCTTGGGACTAGCACCCAATGAGCAGTTCTTC
clone_size: NA
v_call: TRBV7-9
d_call: TRBD2
j_call: TRBJ2-1

cdr3_aa: CSAREGAGTGELFF
cdr3_nt: TGCAGTGCTAGAGAAGGAGCGGGCACCGGGGAGCTGTTTTTT
clone_size: NA
v_call: TRBV20-1
d_call: NA
j_call: TRBJ2-2

cdr3_aa: CSARGGLFYNSPLHF
cdr3_nt: TGCAGTGCTAGAGGCGGCCTTTTCTATAATTCACCCCTCCACTTT
clone_size: NA
v_call: TRBV20-1
d_call: NA
j_call: TRBJ1-6

cdr3_aa: CASSIRETQYF
cdr3_nt: TGTGCCAGCAGTATTAGGGAGACCCAGTACTTC
clone_size: many
v_call: TRBV25-1
d_call: NA
j_call: TRBJ2-5

cdr3_aa: CAYQGEPTDTQYF
cdr3_nt: TGTGCCTATCAAGGGGAGCCGACAGATACGCAGTATTTT
clone_size: many
v_call: TRBV10-3
d_call: NA
j_call: TRBJ2-3

cdr3_aa: CASSTGLAVTGELFF
cdr3_nt: TGTGCCAGCAGTACGGGACTAGCGGTCACCGGGGAGCTGTTTTTT
clone_size: few
v_call: TRBV7-3
d_call: TRBD2
j_call: TRBJ2-2

cdr3_aa: CASSVEGTVTGELFF
cdr3_nt: TGTGCCAGCAGTGTTGAGGGGACAGTCACCGGGGAGCTGTTTTTT
clone_size: NA
v_call: TRBV2
d_call: TRBD1
j_call: TRBJ2-2

cdr3_aa: CASSLDQILYNEQFF
cdr3_nt: TGCGCCAGCAGCTTGGACCAGATTTTGTACAATGAGCAGTTCTTC
clone_size: many
v_call: TRBV5-1
d_call: NA
j_call: TRBJ2-1

cdr3_aa: CASSYSVANTGELFF
cdr3_nt: TGTGCCAGCAGTTACTCGGTAGCGAACACCGGGGAGCTGTTTTTT
clone_size: many
v_call: TRBV6-2/TRBV6-3
d_call: NA
j_call: TRBJ2-2

cdr3_aa: CASSPGTSGTRWGEQFF
cdr3_nt: TGTGCCAGCAGCCCGGGGACTAGCGGGACCCGGTGGGGTGAGCAGTTCTTC
clone_size: many
v_call: TRBV7-9
d_call: TRBD2
j_call: TRBJ2-1

cdr3_aa: CASSSGQGTLTAENTIYF
cdr3_nt: TGTGCCAGCAGTTCCGGACAGGGTACCTTAACCGCGGAAAACACCATATATTTT
clone_size: many
v_call: TRBV12-3/TRBV12-4
d_call: TRBD1
j_call: TRBJ1-3

cdr3_aa: CARSLLGTSGGRSSYNEQFF
cdr3_nt: TGTGCCAGAAGCCTATTAGGGACTAGCGGGGGCAGGAGCTCCTACAATGAGCAGTTCTTC
clone_size: many
v_call: TRBV5-3
d_call: TRBD2
j_call: TRBJ2-1

cdr3_aa: CASSLRASWGDTDTQYF
cdr3_nt: TGTGCCAGCAGCTTACGGGCTAGCTGGGGGGACACAGATACGCAGTATTTT
clone_size: few
v_call: TRBV11-2
d_call: NA
j_call: TRBJ2-3

cdr3_aa: CASSKRGRANSPLHF
cdr3_nt: TGTGCCAGCAGCAAGAGGGGCAGGGCGAATTCACCCCTCCACTTT
clone_size: few
v_call: TRBV3-1
d_call: NA
j_call: TRBJ1-6

cdr3_aa: CASSLGAGGSNEQFF
cdr3_nt: TGTGCCAGCAGCTTAGGGGCGGGAGGCTCCAATGAGCAGTTCTTC
clone_size: NA
v_call: TRBV7-3
d_call: TRBD2
j_call: TRBJ2-1

cdr3_aa: CASSIRQGAVGYTF
cdr3_nt: TGTGCCAGCAGCATACGACAGGGGGCTGTTGGCTACACCTTC
clone_size: many
v_call: TRBV3-1
d_call: TRBD1
j_call: TRBJ1-2

cdr3_aa: CASSYSPGTGDYNEQFF
cdr3_nt: TGCGCCAGCAGCTATTCTCCCGGGACAGGGGACTACAATGAGCAGTTCTTC
clone_size: few
v_call: TRBV5-1
d_call: TRBD1
j_call: TRBJ2-1

cdr3_aa: CASSVVDSSLRATEAFF
cdr3_nt: TGTGCCAGCAGCGTGGTTGACTCCTCCCTTAGGGCCACTGAAGCTTTCTTT
clone_size: few
v_call: TRBV28
d_call: NA
j_call: TRBJ1-1

cdr3_aa: CASSHSGTSGLEQYF
cdr3_nt: TGTGCCAGCAGCCACTCCGGGACTTCTGGTCTAGAGCAGTACTTC
clone_size: NA
v_call: TRBV4-2
d_call: NA
j_call: TRBJ2-7

cdr3_aa: CASSQGTDNYGYTF
cdr3_nt: TGTGCCAGCAGCCAGGGGACCGATAACTATGGCTACACCTTC
clone_size: NA
v_call: TRBV7-2
d_call: NA
j_call: TRBJ1-2

cdr3_aa: CASSSGTGSQPQHF
cdr3_nt: TGTGCCAGCAGCTCCGGGACAGGGAGCCAGCCCCAGCATTTT
clone_size: many
v_call: TRBV2
d_call: TRBD1
j_call: TRBJ1-5

cdr3_aa: CASTASGGQIEQFF
cdr3_nt: TGTGCCAGCACCGCCAGCGGGGGACAGATTGAGCAGTTCTTC
clone_size: few
v_call: TRBV5-4
d_call: NA
j_call: TRBJ2-1

cdr3_aa: CASSSSSGVYNEQFF
cdr3_nt: TGTGCCAGCAGTTCTTCTAGCGGGGTCTACAATGAGCAGTTCTTC
clone_size: NA
v_call: TRBV28
d_call: TRBD2
j_call: TRBJ2-1

cdr3_aa: CASSSGRSGYTF
cdr3_nt: TGTGCCAGCAGTTCTGGACGAAGTGGCTACACCTTC
clone_size: few
v_call: TRBV12-3/TRBV12-4
d_call: NA
j_call: TRBJ1-2

cdr3_aa: CAWSDNRGLDSNQPQHF
cdr3_nt: TGTGCCTGGAGTGACAACAGGGGGCTAGATAGCAATCAGCCCCAGCATTTT
clone_size: NA
v_call: TRBV30
d_call: TRBD1
j_call: TRBJ1-5

cdr3_aa: CASSLEAGRSNEQFF
cdr3_nt: TGCGCCAGCAGCTTGGAAGCAGGGAGATCGAATGAGCAGTTCTTC
clone_size: NA
v_call: TRBV5-1
d_call: NA
j_call: TRBJ2-1

cdr3_aa: CAISVGQGLETQYF
cdr3_nt: TGTGCCATCAGTGTAGGACAGGGGTTGGAGACCCAGTACTTC
clone_size: NA
v_call: TRBV10-3
d_call: TRBD1
j_call: TRBJ2-5

cdr3_aa: CASSPPSTYGYTF
cdr3_nt: TGTGCCAGCAGCCCGCCCAGTACCTATGGCTACACCTTC
clone_size: NA
v_call: TRBV11-2
d_call: NA
j_call: TRBJ1-2

cdr3_aa: CASSFVAGGTGELFF
cdr3_nt: TGCGCCAGCAGCTTCGTGGCAGGGGGGACCGGGGAGCTGTTTTTT
clone_size: many
v_call: TRBV5-1
d_call: NA
j_call: TRBJ2-2

cdr3_aa: CASDRATYNEQFF
cdr3_nt: TGTGCCAGCGATCGAGCAACCTACAATGAGCAGTTCTTC
clone_size: NA
v_call: TRBV2
d_call: NA
j_call: TRBJ2-1

cdr3_aa: CASSWDRVTEAFF
cdr3_nt: TGTGCCAGCAGCTGGGACAGGGTCACTGAAGCTTTCTTT
clone_size: few
v_call: TRBV6-2/TRBV6-3
d_call: TRBD1
j_call: TRBJ1-1

cdr3_aa: CASSRLGGELFF
cdr3_nt: TGTGCCAGCAGTCGCTTAGGGGGGGAGCTGTTTTTT
clone_size: many
v_call: TRBV27
d_call: NA
j_call: TRBJ2-2

cdr3_aa: CASSSGYYGYTF
cdr3_nt: TGTGCCAGCAGCTCAGGATACTATGGCTACACCTTC
clone_size: NA
v_call: TRBV11-2
d_call: NA
j_call: TRBJ1-2

cdr3_aa: CASSQDGGGIYGYTF
cdr3_nt: TGCGCCAGCAGCCAAGACGGCGGAGGGATCTATGGCTACACCTTC
clone_size: NA
v_call: TRBV5-1
d_call: NA
j_call: TRBJ1-2